This TCR beta chain was sequenced for a study of blood T cell repertoires in COVID-19. At the level of the study: The United States, Italy and Spain were the sources of the acute and convalescent COVID-19 samples.

In the authors' methods: Estimation of nucleated cell counts relied on the amplification of reference gene primers. Generated by immunoSEQ multiplex PCR, the TCRdb table keeps only in-frame clones and is missing some. That table supplies the V and J calls and clone size; D and trimming were determined from the DNA. This sample has approximately 310,000 clones; around 86% occur once, and the top ten carry 1%. V lost 2 bases and J lost 2, with 11 bases in between. The CDR3 is 15 residues long. CDR1 and CDR2 (germline): KGHSH, LQKENI. The sample comprised peripheral blood. This clonotype was sampled from a man in his fifties or sixties with active or convalescent COVID-19. The rearrangement joins TRBV18 to TRBJ2-3; weak D call: TRBD1 (5 bases). The CDR3 DNA reads TGTGCCAGCTCACCAGTTCAGACAGCCACAGATACGCAGTATTTT. Encoded protein: CASSPVQTATDTQYF.